A single sample gave rise to the 8 T cell receptor beta chains below, sequenced in a study of Graves' ophthalmopathy and Graves' hyperthyroidism. Amplified TCR beta CDR3 regions were obtained using RNA transcripts as template. Scientists carried out first-round RT-PCR using HTBI primers and then a second-round multiplex PCR. TCRdb passed the multiplex PCR reads through MiXCR, listing each CDR3 protein once. The data contain 500,000 to 700,000 distinct CDR3 sequences, roughly 40% of them singletons. Sequencing input: peripheral blood or thyroid tissue (not recorded which). The receptors come from an adult man with Graves' hyperthyroidism.

This clonotype was seen repeatedly, ten times or more. The chain combines TRBV2 with TRBJ2-5, with a weak D call TRBD1 (6 bases). Germline V gene data show CDR1 as SNHLY and CDR2 as FYNNEI. Trimming shortened V by 0 bases and J by 5 bases, and 10 bases separated the two germline ends. The CDR3 covers 14 residues. The CDR3, as DNA: TGTGCCAGCAGTGAAGCACCAGGGGCTGAGACCCAGTACTTC. This gives the protein CASSEAPGAETQYF.

This clonotype occurred a few times. The chain links TRBV6-1 to TRBJ1-4, with D perhaps TRBD1 (5 bases). The V end was cut by 10 bases, the J end by 11 bases, with 23 bases between. CDR3 size: 14 residues. The germline CDR1 and CDR2 sequences are MNHNS and SASEGT. The CDR3 is CATGPWPPEEKLFF. CDR3 coding DNA: TGTGCCACGGGGCCGTGGCCCCCGGAGGAGAAACTGTTTTTT.

A few counts support this clonotype. This chain links TRBV2 with TRBJ2-3; D possibly corresponds to TRBD2 (5 bases). Trimming took off 7 bases at V and 1 base at J, with 12 bases between the two ends. The CDR3 is 14 residues long. CDR1 and CDR2 from the germline V gene are SNHLY and FYNNEI. This chain's CDR3 is CASKIAHGTDTQYF. CDR3 nucleotides: TGTGCCAGCAAGATAGCGCACGGCACAGATACGCAGTATTTT.

This clonotype has ten or more counts. V usage is TRBV29-1 and J usage is TRBJ2-5, with D tentatively TRBD2 (7 bases). Germline-derived CDR1 and CDR2 are SQVTM and ANQGSEA. The CDR3 sequence is 14 residues long. V gave up 2 bases and J gave up 4 bases, with 14 bases separating them. The CDR3 loop is CSVEPRGARETQYF. The CDR3 region has the DNA TGCAGCGTTGAACCTCGGGGGGCACGAGAGACCCAGTACTTC.

The rearrangement uses TRBV5-1 and TRBJ2-7; 11 bases are shared with TRBD2. The J call is uncertain, as TRBJ2-1 better fits the DNA end. This CDR3 is 14 amino acids long. CDR1 and CDR2 from the germline V gene are SGHRS and YFSETQ. In nucleotides, the CDR3 is TGCGCCAGCAGCGGGGGACTAGCGGTCAATGAGCAGTTCTTC. This sequence encodes CASSGGLAVNEQFF.

This clonotype has ten or more counts. The rearrangement uses TRBV29-1 and TRBJ2-7; D uncertain. The CDR3 extends over 14 amino acids. Germline CDR1 is SQVTM and CDR2 is ANQGSEA. V was shortened by 3 bases and J by 7 bases, with 19 bases between the two germline ends. The CDR3 loop reads CSVEIAPNLKEQYF. The CDR3 DNA reads as TGCAGCGTTGAGATAGCTCCTAATCTCAAGGAGCAGTACTTC.

The chain uses TRBV20-1 and TRBJ2-5; perhaps D is TRBD1 or TRBD2 (6 bases each). The V gene's germline CDR1 is DFQATT and CDR2 SNEGSKA (reference sequence). Trimming cost V 0 bases and J 5 bases, with 13 bases left between them. CDR3 size: 14 residues. CDR3 in DNA: TGCAGTGCTAGAGATTGGGGGGCTGGTGAGACCCAGTACTTC. Translated, it gives CSARDWGAGETQYF.

This clonotype was seen many times. The chain links TRBV6-1 to TRBJ1-2; TRBD1 might be the D (6 bases). Germline V gene data show CDR1 as MNHNS and CDR2 as SASEGT. The CDR3 contains 15 residues. Trimming took 3 bases from V and 7 from J, leaving 18 bases between them. This chain's CDR3 is CASSDLGPGDLGYTF. The CDR3 DNA follows: TGTGCCAGCAGTGATCTTGGGCCAGGGGATCTTGGCTACACCTTC.